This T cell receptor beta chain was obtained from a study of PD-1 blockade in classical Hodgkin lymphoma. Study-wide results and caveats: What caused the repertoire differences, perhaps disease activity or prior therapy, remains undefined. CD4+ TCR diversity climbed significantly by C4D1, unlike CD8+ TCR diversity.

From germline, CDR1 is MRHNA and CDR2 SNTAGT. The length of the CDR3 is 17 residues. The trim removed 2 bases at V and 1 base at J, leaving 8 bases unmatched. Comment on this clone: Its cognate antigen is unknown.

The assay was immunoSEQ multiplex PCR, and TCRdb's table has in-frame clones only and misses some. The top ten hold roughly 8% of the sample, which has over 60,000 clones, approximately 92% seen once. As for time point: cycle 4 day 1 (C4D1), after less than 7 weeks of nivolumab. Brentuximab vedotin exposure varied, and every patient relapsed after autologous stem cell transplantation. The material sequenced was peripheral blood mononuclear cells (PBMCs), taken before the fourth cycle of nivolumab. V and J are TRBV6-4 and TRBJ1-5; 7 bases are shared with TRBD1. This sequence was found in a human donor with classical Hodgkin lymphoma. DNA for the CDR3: TGTGCCAGCAGTGACCTGGGGACAGAGGTGAGCAATCAGCCCCAGCATTTT. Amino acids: CASSDLGTEVSNQPQHF.